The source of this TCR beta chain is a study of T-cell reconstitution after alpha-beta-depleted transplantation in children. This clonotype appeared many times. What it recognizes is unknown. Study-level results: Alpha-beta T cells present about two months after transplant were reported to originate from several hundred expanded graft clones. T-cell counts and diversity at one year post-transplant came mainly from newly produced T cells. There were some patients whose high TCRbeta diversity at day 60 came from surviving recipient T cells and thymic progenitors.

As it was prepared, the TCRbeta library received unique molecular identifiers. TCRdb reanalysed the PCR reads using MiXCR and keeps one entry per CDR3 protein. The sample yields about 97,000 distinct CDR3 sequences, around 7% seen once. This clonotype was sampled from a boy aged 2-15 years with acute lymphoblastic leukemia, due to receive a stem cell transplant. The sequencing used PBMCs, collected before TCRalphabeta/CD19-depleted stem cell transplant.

The DNA of the CDR3 is TGTGCCAGTAGTATAGCGGGGAGCACAGATACGCAGTATTTT. Its translation is CASSIAGSTDTQYF. The chain is built from TRBV19 and TRBJ2-3, with D possibly TRBD2 on 5 matching bases. This CDR3 comprises 14 residues. Per the germline V gene, CDR1 is LNHDA and CDR2 is SQIVND (reference sequence). V dropped 1 base and J dropped 0 bases, with 5 bases sitting between them.